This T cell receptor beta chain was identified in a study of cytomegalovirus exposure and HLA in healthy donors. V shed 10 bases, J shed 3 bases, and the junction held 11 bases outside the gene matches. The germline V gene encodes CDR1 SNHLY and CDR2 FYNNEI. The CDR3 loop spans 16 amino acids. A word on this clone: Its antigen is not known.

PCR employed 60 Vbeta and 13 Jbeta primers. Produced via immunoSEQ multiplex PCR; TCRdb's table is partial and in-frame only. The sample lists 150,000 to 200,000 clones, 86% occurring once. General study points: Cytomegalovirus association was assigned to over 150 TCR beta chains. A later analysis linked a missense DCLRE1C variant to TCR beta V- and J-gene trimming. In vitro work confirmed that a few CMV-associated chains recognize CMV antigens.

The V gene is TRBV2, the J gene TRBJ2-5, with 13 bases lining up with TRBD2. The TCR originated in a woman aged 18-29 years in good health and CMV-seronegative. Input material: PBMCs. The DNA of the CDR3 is TGTGCCACCGTTGGACTAGCGGGAGATAGAGAAGAGACCCAGTACTTC. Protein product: CATVGLAGDREETQYF.